This TCR beta chain was sequenced in a study of blood T cell repertoires in COVID-19. Only in-frame clones appear in the TCRdb table, and some are missing; sequencing was by immunoSEQ multiplex PCR. The sample holds about 350,000 clones, roughly 84% seen once. Germline CDR1 is SEHNR and CDR2 is FQNEAQ (reference sequence). The CDR3 loop spans 16 amino acids. The J segment lost 4 bases and the V segment lost 5 bases, leaving 13 bases of the junction unmatched. This clone was picked up one time. The chain uses TRBV7-9 and TRBJ1-1, with 7 nucleotides matching TRBD1. This clonotype was sampled from a woman under 40 who had recovered from COVID-19. The sequenced sample was PBMCs or T cells enriched from blood (not recorded which). CDR3 DNA sequence: TGTGCCAGCAGCCCGAAGACAGGGCGGGCGTTCACTGAAGCTTTCTTT. Its translation: CASSPKTGRAFTEAFF.